The entry that follows covers one T cell receptor beta chain sequence. Its antigen is unidentified. This record belongs to a study of vaccination effects on CD4 cells after COVID-19. The data were produced by immunoSEQ multiplex PCR, yet TCRdb's version contains in-frame clones alone and is incomplete. This sample has some 30,000 clones, with 80% found just once. Study conclusions and caveats: Whether induced by infection or by vaccine, clones showed marked clonal contraction late after vaccination.

Pools of viral peptides were used by the ViraFEST assay to expand antigen-specific CD4+ T cells ahead of sequencing. Following 10 days of culture, CD4+ T cells were isolated. Each participant received a vaccine that was either BNT162b2 or mRNA-1273, given as two doses. Testing of the vaccine recipients showed negative nucleocapsid antibodies and no prior SARS-CoV-2 infection. For each well, roughly 2 million PBMC were cultured with about 10 IU/ml IL-2 and around 9 ug/ml peptides. In germline, CDR1 is MDHEN, CDR2 SYDVKM. The J segment lost 0 bases and the V segment lost 6 bases, leaving 4 bases of the junction unmatched. The length of the CDR3 is 15 residues.

The sequence came from a human donor who received a COVID-19 vaccine. Some clones in this sample may be carry-over from other donors' samples. The chain is built from TRBV28 and TRBJ2-2; 7 bases fit TRBD1. The specimen comprised CD4+ T cells from PBMCs cultured with SARS-CoV-2 spike peptides, sampled after COVID-19 vaccination. CDR3 region: CASSPGGTNTGELFF. The CDR3 region has the DNA TGTGCCAGCAGCCCAGGGGGTACGAACACCGGGGAGCTGTTTTTT.